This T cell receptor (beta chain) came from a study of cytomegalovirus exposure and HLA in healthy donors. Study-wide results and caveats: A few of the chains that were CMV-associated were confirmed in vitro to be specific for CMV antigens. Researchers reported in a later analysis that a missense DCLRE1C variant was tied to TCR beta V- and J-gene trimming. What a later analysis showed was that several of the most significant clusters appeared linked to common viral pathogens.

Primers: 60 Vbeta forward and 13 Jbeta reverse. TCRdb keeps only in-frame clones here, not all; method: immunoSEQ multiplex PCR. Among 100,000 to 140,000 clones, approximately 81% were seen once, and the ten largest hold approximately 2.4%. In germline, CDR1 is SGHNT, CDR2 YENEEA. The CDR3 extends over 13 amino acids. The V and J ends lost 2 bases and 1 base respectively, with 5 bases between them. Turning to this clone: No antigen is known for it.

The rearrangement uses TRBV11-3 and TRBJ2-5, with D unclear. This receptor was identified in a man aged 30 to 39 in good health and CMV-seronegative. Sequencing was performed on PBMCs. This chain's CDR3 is CASSLYPQETQYF. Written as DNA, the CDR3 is TGTGCCAGCAGCTTATATCCCCAAGAGACCCAGTACTTC.